The rows below give T cell receptor beta chains drawn from one sample of a study of T cell changes during pregnancy in multiple sclerosis. Data came from immunoSEQ multiplex PCR; TCRdb stores just in-frame clones and leaves some out. The table includes tens of thousands of clones, just under 95% detected once. Here the sequenced sample was peripheral blood, taken in the third trimester of pregnancy. All receptors derive from a female donor with multiple sclerosis, enrolled in a pregnancy study. Both conserved end residues are part of each CDR3. A D gene is named only where the DNA matches it firmly. Size values are once, few and many counts, or a class for expanded clones, and some rows have none.

cdr3_aa: CASWGQVGNTIYF
cdr3_nt: TGTGCCAGCTGGGGACAAGTCGGAAACACCATATATTTT
clone_size: few
j_call: TRBJ1-3
d_call: -
v_call: TRBV2

cdr3_aa: CASSTRTGGYNEQFF
cdr3_nt: TGTGCCAGTAGTACTAGGACAGGGGGGTACAATGAGCAGTTCTTC
clone_size: -
j_call: TRBJ2-1
d_call: TRBD1
v_call: TRBV19

cdr3_aa: CASTSGRSPYNEQFF
cdr3_nt: TGTGCCAGTACTAGCGGGAGGTCCCCCTACAATGAGCAGTTCTTC
clone_size: -
j_call: TRBJ2-1
d_call: TRBD2
v_call: TRBV27

cdr3_aa: CASSVGTGYEQYF
cdr3_nt: TGTGCCAGCAGCGTCGGGACAGGCTACGAGCAGTACTTC
clone_size: -
j_call: TRBJ2-7
d_call: TRBD1
v_call: TRBV11-2

cdr3_aa: CASSVAPASGTTGELFF
cdr3_nt: TGTGCCAGCAGCGTAGCTCCGGCTAGCGGTACGACCGGGGAGCTGTTTTTT
clone_size: -
j_call: TRBJ2-2
d_call: TRBD2
v_call: TRBV9

cdr3_aa: CASSGFLGRVDQPQHF
cdr3_nt: TGTGCCAGCAGTGGTTTTTTGGGCAGGGTGGATCAGCCCCAGCATTTT
clone_size: -
j_call: TRBJ1-5
d_call: -
v_call: TRBV27

cdr3_aa: CASSFRLAGVDEQYF
cdr3_nt: TGTGCCAGCAGTTTCAGACTAGCGGGAGTAGACGAGCAGTACTTC
clone_size: -
j_call: TRBJ2-7
d_call: TRBD2
v_call: TRBV27

cdr3_aa: CASRFSMSSYNEQFF
cdr3_nt: TGTGCCAGCAGGTTCTCCATGAGCTCCTACAATGAGCAGTTCTTC
clone_size: -
j_call: TRBJ2-1
d_call: -
v_call: TRBV27

cdr3_aa: CASSQDPNRGNEQYF
cdr3_nt: TGCGCCAGCAGCCAAGATCCGAACAGGGGAAACGAGCAGTACTTC
clone_size: -
j_call: TRBJ2-7
d_call: TRBD1
v_call: TRBV4-1

cdr3_aa: CASSLGGRAVLNEQYF
cdr3_nt: TGCGCCAGCAGCTTAGGCGGGAGGGCCGTTCTGAACGAGCAGTACTTC
clone_size: -
j_call: TRBJ2-7
d_call: TRBD2
v_call: TRBV5-1

cdr3_aa: CASSYGQGIDTGELFF
cdr3_nt: TGCGCCAGCAGCTATGGACAGGGTATTGACACCGGGGAGCTGTTTTTT
clone_size: -
j_call: TRBJ2-2
d_call: TRBD1
v_call: TRBV5-1

cdr3_aa: CASRAGGYNEQFF
cdr3_nt: TGCGCCAGCAGGGCCGGCGGTTACAATGAGCAGTTCTTC
clone_size: -
j_call: TRBJ2-1
d_call: -
v_call: TRBV10-2

cdr3_aa: CASSGVGHLSYEQYF
cdr3_nt: TGTGCCAGTAGCGGGGTGGGACACCTCTCCTACGAGCAGTACTTC
clone_size: -
j_call: TRBJ2-7
d_call: -
v_call: TRBV19

cdr3_aa: CASSHRSGGFTEAFF
cdr3_nt: TGTGCCAGCAGCCATCGGAGCGGGGGGTTCACTGAAGCTTTCTTT
clone_size: -
j_call: TRBJ1-1
d_call: -
v_call: TRBV14

cdr3_aa: CASSLTGGRWPDTQYF
cdr3_nt: TGCGCCAGCAGCCTGACAGGGGGAAGGTGGCCAGATACGCAGTATTTT
clone_size: -
j_call: TRBJ2-3
d_call: TRBD1
v_call: TRBV5-1

cdr3_aa: CASSSDMNTEAFF
cdr3_nt: TGCGCCAGCAGCTCGGACATGAACACTGAAGCTTTCTTT
clone_size: -
j_call: TRBJ1-1
d_call: -
v_call: TRBV5-1

cdr3_aa: CASSYSQGLGEQYF
cdr3_nt: TGTGCCAGCAGTTACTCGCAGGGACTCGGCGAGCAGTACTTC
clone_size: -
j_call: TRBJ2-7
d_call: -
v_call: TRBV6-5

cdr3_aa: CASSSGDTGNTIYF
cdr3_nt: -
clone_size: -
j_call: TRBJ1-3
d_call: -
v_call: TRBV6-4

cdr3_aa: CAWSEFTGLNTEAFF
cdr3_nt: TGTGCCTGGAGCGAATTTACAGGGCTGAACACTGAAGCTTTCTTT
clone_size: -
j_call: TRBJ1-1
d_call: -
v_call: TRBV30

cdr3_aa: CATTIGGDTEAFF
cdr3_nt: TGTGCCACCACTATTGGAGGGGACACTGAAGCTTTCTTT
clone_size: -
j_call: TRBJ1-1
d_call: -
v_call: TRBV7-8

cdr3_aa: CSVERGNVGGYTF
cdr3_nt: TGCAGCGTTGAGCGAGGGAATGTTGGGGGCTACACCTTC
clone_size: -
j_call: TRBJ1-2
d_call: -
v_call: TRBV29-1

cdr3_aa: CASSLAGVGEQYF
cdr3_nt: TGTGCCAGCAGCTTAGCAGGGGTCGGCGAGCAGTACTTC
clone_size: -
j_call: TRBJ2-7
d_call: -
v_call: TRBV11-2

cdr3_aa: CASSLQGGNSYEQYF
cdr3_nt: TGTGCCAGCAGTTTACAGGGGGGGAATTCCTACGAGCAGTACTTC
clone_size: -
j_call: TRBJ2-7
d_call: -
v_call: TRBV6-5

cdr3_aa: CASSEQGISNEKLFF
cdr3_nt: TGTGCCAGCAGCGAGCAGGGGATATCTAATGAAAAACTGTTTTTT
clone_size: -
j_call: TRBJ1-4
d_call: -
v_call: TRBV9

cdr3_aa: CASSATRTSGRAYEQYF
cdr3_nt: TGTGCCAGCAGTGCCACCCGGACTAGCGGGCGGGCCTACGAGCAGTACTTC
clone_size: -
j_call: TRBJ2-7
d_call: TRBD2
v_call: TRBV6-1

cdr3_aa: CASSPLGISGRSYEQFF
cdr3_nt: TGTGCCAGCAGTCCCCTCGGGATTAGCGGGAGGTCCTATGAGCAGTTCTTC
clone_size: -
j_call: TRBJ2-1
d_call: TRBD2
v_call: TRBV28

cdr3_aa: CASSSTGIAYNEQFF
cdr3_nt: TGTGCCAGCAGTTCGACAGGGATCGCCTACAATGAGCAGTTCTTC
clone_size: -
j_call: TRBJ2-1
d_call: TRBD1
v_call: TRBV6-1

cdr3_aa: CASSESLRGDEQFF
cdr3_nt: TGCGCCAGCAGTGAGTCTCTAAGGGGCGATGAGCAGTTCTTC
clone_size: -
j_call: TRBJ2-1
d_call: -
v_call: TRBV10-2

cdr3_aa: CASSSGQGLSYEQYF
cdr3_nt: TGTGCCAGCAGTTCGGGACAGGGGCTCTCCTACGAGCAGTACTTC
clone_size: -
j_call: TRBJ2-7
d_call: TRBD1
v_call: TRBV28

cdr3_aa: CASSINTLFSGPAYYEQYF
cdr3_nt: TGTGCCAGTAGTATCAATACCCTCTTTAGCGGACCAGCTTACTACGAGCAGTACTTC
clone_size: -
j_call: TRBJ2-7
d_call: -
v_call: TRBV19

cdr3_aa: CASREFSNQPQHF
cdr3_nt: TGTGCCAGCAGAGAGTTTAGCAATCAGCCCCAGCATTTT
clone_size: -
j_call: TRBJ1-5
d_call: -
v_call: TRBV28

cdr3_aa: CASSTWTEMRQETQYF
cdr3_nt: TGTGCCAGTAGTACCTGGACTGAGATGCGACAAGAGACCCAGTACTTC
clone_size: -
j_call: TRBJ2-5
d_call: -
v_call: TRBV19

cdr3_aa: CASSWDRSLYEQYF
cdr3_nt: TGTGCCAGCAGCTGGGACAGGAGTCTCTACGAGCAGTACTTC
clone_size: -
j_call: TRBJ2-7
d_call: TRBD1
v_call: TRBV7-6

cdr3_aa: CASGSGADTQYF
cdr3_nt: TGTGCCAGCGGGAGTGGCGCAGATACGCAGTATTTT
clone_size: -
j_call: TRBJ2-3
d_call: -
v_call: TRBV7-9

cdr3_aa: CATRTGVGNTEAFF
cdr3_nt: TGTGCCACCCGGACAGGGGTTGGGAACACTGAAGCTTTCTTT
clone_size: -
j_call: TRBJ1-1
d_call: TRBD1
v_call: TRBV2

cdr3_aa: CASSFRVNTEAFF
cdr3_nt: TGTGCCAGCAGCTTCAGGGTGAACACTGAAGCTTTCTTT
clone_size: -
j_call: TRBJ1-1
d_call: -
v_call: TRBV11-2

cdr3_aa: CASSHQGWTEAFF
cdr3_nt: TGCGCCAGCAGCCATCAGGGGTGGACTGAAGCTTTCTTT
clone_size: -
j_call: TRBJ1-1
d_call: -
v_call: TRBV4-1

cdr3_aa: CASSLSPGVYEQYF
cdr3_nt: TGTGCCAGCAGTTTATCGCCAGGGGTGTACGAGCAGTACTTC
clone_size: -
j_call: TRBJ2-7
d_call: -
v_call: TRBV27

cdr3_aa: CASSTGQGQETQYF
cdr3_nt: TGTGCCAGCAGCACGGGACAGGGGCAAGAGACCCAGTACTTC
clone_size: -
j_call: TRBJ2-5
d_call: TRBD1
v_call: TRBV7-6

cdr3_aa: CASSGDRVVLSPLHF
cdr3_nt: TGTGCCAGCAGTGGGGACAGGGTGGTTCTTTCACCCCTCCACTTT
clone_size: -
j_call: TRBJ1-6
d_call: TRBD1
v_call: TRBV6-1

cdr3_aa: CAWSVLGNQPQHF
cdr3_nt: TGTGCCTGGAGTGTACTTGGTAATCAGCCCCAGCATTTT
clone_size: -
j_call: TRBJ1-5
d_call: -
v_call: TRBV30

cdr3_aa: CASRSSGSRQFF
cdr3_nt: TGTGCCAGTAGGAGTAGCGGGAGTAGGCAGTTCTTC
clone_size: -
j_call: TRBJ2-1
d_call: TRBD2
v_call: TRBV19